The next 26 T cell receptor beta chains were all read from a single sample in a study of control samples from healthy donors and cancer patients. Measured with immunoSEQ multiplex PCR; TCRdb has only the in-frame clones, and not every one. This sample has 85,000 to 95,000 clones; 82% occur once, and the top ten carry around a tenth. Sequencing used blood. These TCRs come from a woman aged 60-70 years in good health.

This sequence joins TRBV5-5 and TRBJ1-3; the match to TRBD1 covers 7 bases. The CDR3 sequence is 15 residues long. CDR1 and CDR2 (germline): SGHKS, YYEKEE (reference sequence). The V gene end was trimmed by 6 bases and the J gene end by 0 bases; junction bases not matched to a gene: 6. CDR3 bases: TGTGCCAGCACCGCAGGGGGACCCTCTGGAAACACCATATATTTT. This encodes CASTAGGPSGNTIYF.

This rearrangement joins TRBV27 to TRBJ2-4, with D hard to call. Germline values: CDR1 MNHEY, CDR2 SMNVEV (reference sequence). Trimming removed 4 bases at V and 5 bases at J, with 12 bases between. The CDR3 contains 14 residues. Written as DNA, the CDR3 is TGTGCCAGCAGTTCTTCCACCCAACAAAACATTCAGTACTTC. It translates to CASSSSTQQNIQYF.

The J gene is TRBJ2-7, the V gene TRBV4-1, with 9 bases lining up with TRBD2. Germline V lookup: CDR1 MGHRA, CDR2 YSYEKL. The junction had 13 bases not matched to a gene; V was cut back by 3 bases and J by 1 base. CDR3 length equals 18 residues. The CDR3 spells CASSQAAPASGISYEQYF. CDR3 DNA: TGCGCCAGCAGCCAGGCGGCCCCGGCTAGCGGGATTTCCTACGAGCAGTACTTC.

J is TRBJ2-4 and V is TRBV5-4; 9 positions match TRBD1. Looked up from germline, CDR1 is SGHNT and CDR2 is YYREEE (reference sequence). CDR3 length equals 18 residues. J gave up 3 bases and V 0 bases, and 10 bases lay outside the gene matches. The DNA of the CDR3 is TGTGCCAGCAGCTTGGCCGGTGTGGCGGGACAGGGCAAAAACATTCAGTACTTC. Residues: CASSLAGVAGQGKNIQYF.

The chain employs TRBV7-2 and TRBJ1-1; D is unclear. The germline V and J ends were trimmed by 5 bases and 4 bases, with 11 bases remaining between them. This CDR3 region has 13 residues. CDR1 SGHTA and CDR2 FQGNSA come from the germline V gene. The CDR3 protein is CASSRSFFTEAFF. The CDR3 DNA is TGTGCCAGCAGCCGGTCGTTTTTCACTGAAGCTTTCTTT.

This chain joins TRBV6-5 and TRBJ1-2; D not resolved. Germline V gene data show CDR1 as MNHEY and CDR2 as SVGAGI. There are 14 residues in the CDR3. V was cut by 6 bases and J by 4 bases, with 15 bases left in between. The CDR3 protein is CASRRTALGYGYTF. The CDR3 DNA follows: TGTGCCAGCAGAAGGACTGCGCTAGGCTATGGCTACACCTTC.

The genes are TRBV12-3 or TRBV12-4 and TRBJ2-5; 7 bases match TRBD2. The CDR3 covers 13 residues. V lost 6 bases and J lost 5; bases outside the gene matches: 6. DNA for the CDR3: TGTGCCAGCAGAACCCGACTAGCTGAGACCCAGTACTTC. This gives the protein CASRTRLAETQYF.

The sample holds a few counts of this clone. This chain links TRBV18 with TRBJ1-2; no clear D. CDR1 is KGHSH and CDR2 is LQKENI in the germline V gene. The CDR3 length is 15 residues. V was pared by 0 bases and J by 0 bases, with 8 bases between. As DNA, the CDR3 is TGTGCCAGCTCACCACCGACCGACCCTAACTATGGCTACACCTTC. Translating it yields CASSPPTDPNYGYTF.

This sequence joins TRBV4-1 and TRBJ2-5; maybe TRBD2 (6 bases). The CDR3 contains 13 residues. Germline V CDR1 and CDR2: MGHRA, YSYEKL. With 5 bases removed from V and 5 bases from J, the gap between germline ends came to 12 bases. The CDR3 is CASSMTSLETQYF. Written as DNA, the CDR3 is TGCGCCAGCAGCATGACTAGTTTGGAGACCCAGTACTTC.

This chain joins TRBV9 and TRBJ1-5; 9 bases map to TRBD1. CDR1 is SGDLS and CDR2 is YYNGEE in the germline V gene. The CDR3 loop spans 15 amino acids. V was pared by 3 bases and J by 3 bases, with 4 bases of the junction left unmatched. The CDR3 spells CASSAGTGSNQPQHF. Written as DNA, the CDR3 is TGTGCCAGCAGCGCCGGGACAGGGTCCAATCAGCCCCAGCATTTT. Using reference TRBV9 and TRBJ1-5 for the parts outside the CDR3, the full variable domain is DSGVTQTPKHLITATGQRVTLRCSPRSGDLSVYWYQQSLDQGLQFLIQYYNGEERAKGNILERFSAQQFPDLHSELNLSSLELGDSALYFCASSAGTGSNQPQHFGDGTRLSIL.

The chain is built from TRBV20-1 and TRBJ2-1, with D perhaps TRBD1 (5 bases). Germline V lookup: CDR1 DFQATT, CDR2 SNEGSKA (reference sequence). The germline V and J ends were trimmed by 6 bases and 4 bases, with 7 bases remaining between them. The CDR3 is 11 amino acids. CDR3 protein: CSADRYNEQFF. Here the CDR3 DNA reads TGCAGTGCAGACAGATACAATGAGCAGTTCTTC.

This CDR3 is CATSSSGLQETQYF. In DNA, the CDR3 is TGTGCCACCAGCTCTAGCGGCCTCCAAGAGACCCAGTACTTC. The chain combines TRBV15 with TRBJ2-5, with 7 positions matching TRBD2. V trimming: 5 bases; J trimming: 1 base; junction bases outside the gene matches: 4. The CDR3 loop spans 14 amino acids. Germline V lookup: CDR1 LNHNV, CDR2 YYDKDF (reference sequence).

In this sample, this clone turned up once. CDR3 loop: CASGDSAGAFF. The CDR3 coding sequence is TGTGCCAGCGGTGACAGTGCTGGAGCTTTCTTT. V gene TRBV28 combines with J gene TRBJ1-1; the D gene is possibly TRBD1 (5 bases). Trimming took 8 bases from V and 10 from J, leaving 14 bases between them. The CDR3 consists of 11 residues. Germline assignment: CDR1 MDHEN and CDR2 SYDVKM.

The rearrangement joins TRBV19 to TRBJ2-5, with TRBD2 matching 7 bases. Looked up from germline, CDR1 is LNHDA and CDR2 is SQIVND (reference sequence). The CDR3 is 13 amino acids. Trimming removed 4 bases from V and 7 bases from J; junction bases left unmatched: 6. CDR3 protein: CASSKAPGGTQYF. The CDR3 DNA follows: TGTGCCAGTAGTAAAGCACCGGGGGGGACCCAGTACTTC.

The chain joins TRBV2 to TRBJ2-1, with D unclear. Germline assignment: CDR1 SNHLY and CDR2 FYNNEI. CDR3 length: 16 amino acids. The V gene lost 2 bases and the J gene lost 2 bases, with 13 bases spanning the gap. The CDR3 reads CASSENTFSPYNEQFF. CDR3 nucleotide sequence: TGTGCCAGCAGTGAAAATACCTTTTCGCCCTACAATGAGCAGTTCTTC.

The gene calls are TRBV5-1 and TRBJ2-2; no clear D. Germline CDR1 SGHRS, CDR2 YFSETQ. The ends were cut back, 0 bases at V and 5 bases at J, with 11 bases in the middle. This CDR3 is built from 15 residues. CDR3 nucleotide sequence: TGCGCCAGCAGCTTGGTCCGTGGTCAAACCGGGGAGCTGTTTTTT. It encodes CASSLVRGQTGELFF.

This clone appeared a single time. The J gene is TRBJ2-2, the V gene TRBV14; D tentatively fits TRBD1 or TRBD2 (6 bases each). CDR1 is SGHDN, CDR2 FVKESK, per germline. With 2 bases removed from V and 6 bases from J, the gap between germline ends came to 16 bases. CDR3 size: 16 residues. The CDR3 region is CASSQNARGPAGELFF. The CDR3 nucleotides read TGTGCCAGCAGCCAAAACGCCCGGGGGCCCGCCGGGGAGCTGTTTTTT.

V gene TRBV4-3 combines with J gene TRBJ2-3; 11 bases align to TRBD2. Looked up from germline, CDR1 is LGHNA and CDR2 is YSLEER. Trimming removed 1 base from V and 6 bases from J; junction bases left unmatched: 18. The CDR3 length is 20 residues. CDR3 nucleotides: TGCGCCAGCAGCCAAGTGAGGGTAGCGGGGGGGCCGAGAGGATCGGATACGCAGTATTTT. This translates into CASSQVRVAGGPRGSDTQYF.

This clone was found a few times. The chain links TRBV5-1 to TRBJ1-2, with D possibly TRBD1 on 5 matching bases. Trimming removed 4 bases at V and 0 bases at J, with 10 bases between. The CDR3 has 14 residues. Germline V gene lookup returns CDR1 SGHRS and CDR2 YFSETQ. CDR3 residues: CASSPGPTNYGYTF. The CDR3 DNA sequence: TGCGCCAGCAGCCCGGGACCCACTAACTATGGCTACACCTTC.

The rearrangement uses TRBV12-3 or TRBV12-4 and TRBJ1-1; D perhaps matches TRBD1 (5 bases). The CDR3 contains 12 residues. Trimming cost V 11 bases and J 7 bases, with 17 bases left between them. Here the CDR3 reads CAGGRGKLEAFF. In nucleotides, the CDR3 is TGTGCCGGGGGGAGGGGCAAGCTTGAAGCTTTCTTT.

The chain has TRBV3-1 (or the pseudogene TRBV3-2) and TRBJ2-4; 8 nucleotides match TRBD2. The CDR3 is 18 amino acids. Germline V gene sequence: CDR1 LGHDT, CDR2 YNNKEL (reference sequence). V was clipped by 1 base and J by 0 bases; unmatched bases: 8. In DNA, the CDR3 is TGTGCCAGCAGCCAAGGGGAGCGGGGGAGGGTAGCCAAAAACATTCAGTACTTC. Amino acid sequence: CASSQGERGRVAKNIQYF.

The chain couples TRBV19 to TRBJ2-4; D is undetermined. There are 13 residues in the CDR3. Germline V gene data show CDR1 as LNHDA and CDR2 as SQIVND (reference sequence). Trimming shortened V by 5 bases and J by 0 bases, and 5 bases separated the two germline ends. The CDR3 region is CASSEVAKNIQYF. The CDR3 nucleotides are TGTGCCAGTAGTGAAGTAGCCAAAAACATTCAGTACTTC. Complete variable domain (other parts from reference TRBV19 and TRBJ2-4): DGGITQSPKYLFRKEGQNVTLSCEQNLNHDAMYWYRQDPGQGLRLIYYSQIVNDFQKGDIAEGYSVSREKKESFPLTVTSAQKNPTAFYLCASSEVAKNIQYFGAGTRLSVL.

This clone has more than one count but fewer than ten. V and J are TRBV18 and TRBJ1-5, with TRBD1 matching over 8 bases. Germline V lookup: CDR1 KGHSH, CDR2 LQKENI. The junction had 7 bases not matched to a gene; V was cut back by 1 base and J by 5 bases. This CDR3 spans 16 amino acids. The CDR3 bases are TGTGCCAGCTCACCACTTGGGACAGGTGGTGATCAGCCCCAGCATTTT. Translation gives CASSPLGTGGDQPQHF.

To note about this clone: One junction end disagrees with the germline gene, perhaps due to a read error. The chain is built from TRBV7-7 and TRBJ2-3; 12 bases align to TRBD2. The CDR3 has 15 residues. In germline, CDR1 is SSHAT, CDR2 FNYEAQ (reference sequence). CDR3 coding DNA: TGTGCTAGCAGCTCTAGCGGGAGGGCCACGGATACGCAGTATTTT. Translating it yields CASSSSGRATDTQYF.

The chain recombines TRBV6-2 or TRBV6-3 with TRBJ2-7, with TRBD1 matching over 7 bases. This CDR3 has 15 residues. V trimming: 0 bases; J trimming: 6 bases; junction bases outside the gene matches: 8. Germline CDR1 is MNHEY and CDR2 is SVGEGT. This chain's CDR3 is CASSYSLGGLGEQYF. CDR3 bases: TGTGCCAGCAGTTACTCCCTAGGGGGCCTGGGCGAGCAGTACTTC.

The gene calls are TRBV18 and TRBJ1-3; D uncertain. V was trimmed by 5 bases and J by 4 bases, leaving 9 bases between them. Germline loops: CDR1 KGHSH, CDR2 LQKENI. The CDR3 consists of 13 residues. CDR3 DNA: TGTGCCAGCTCAGACTCATTCGGAAACACCATATATTTT. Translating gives CASSDSFGNTIYF.